This entry describes one TCR beta chain. Its matching antigen is unknown. The time point: blood 2 weeks post-SBRT. Treatment indicated: 15 Gy SBRT to primary tumor, nephrectomy 4 weeks later. Sequencing used immunoSEQ multiplex PCR; TCRdb keeps in-frame clones, though not all of them. This sample carries 150,000 to 160,000 clones, roughly 89% of them seen once, and the ten largest clones take under 15%. This specimen belongs to a study of radiation and T cells in renal cell carcinoma. Study-wide results and limits: From baseline, blood top tumor clonotypes peaked at 2 weeks post-radiation.

The material was blood, obtained from a patient whose treatment included radiotherapy and nephrectomy. This sequence was found in a woman between 50 and 59 years old with renal cell carcinoma.

CDR3 coding DNA: TGTGCCAGCAGCCCCCCCGGGGGAAGGAACAATGAGCAGTTCTTC. Its translation: CASSPPGGRNNEQFF. The chain recombines TRBV13 with TRBJ2-1, with a tentative D call TRBD2 (6 bases). The CDR3 sequence is 15 residues long. Germline lookup yields CDR1 PRHDT and CDR2 FYEKMQ (reference sequence). V was pared by 5 bases and J by 5 bases, with 16 bases between.